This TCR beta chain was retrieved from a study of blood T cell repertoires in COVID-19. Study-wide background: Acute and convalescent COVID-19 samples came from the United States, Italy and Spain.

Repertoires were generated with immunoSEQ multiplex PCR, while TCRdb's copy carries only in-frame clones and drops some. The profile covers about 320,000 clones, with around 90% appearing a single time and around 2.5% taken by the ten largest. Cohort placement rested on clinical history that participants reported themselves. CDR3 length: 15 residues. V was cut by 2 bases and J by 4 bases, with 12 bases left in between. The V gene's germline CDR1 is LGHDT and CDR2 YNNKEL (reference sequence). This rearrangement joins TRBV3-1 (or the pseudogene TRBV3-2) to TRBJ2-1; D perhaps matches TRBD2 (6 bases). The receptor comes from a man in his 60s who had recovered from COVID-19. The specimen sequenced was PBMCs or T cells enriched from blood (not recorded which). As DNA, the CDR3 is TGTGCCAGCAGCCAAACGTGGGAGGCTTACAATGAGCAGTTCTTC. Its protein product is CASSQTWEAYNEQFF.